Listed here are 23 T cell receptor beta chains from one sample, sequenced in a study of T cell responses to AZD1222 COVID-19 vaccine. Clones were sequenced by immunoSEQ multiplex PCR, and TCRdb holds only the in-frame ones, with some missing. This table holds under 150,000 clones, 93% found once. Sequences were derived from peripheral blood, sampled on day 0 of AZD1222 vaccination. Receptors originate from an adult in good health.

V is TRBV7-9 and J is TRBJ2-2; D gene unclear. CDR1 and CDR2 from the germline V gene are SEHNR and FQNEAQ (reference sequence). Trimming removed 4 bases at V and 1 base at J, with 10 bases between. The CDR3 is 15 amino acids. The CDR3 DNA reads TGTGCCAGCAGCTCTAAATGGGGGAACACCGGGGAGCTGTTTTTT. Amino acids: CASSSKWGNTGELFF.

The chain carries TRBV2 and TRBJ1-2; weak D call: TRBD1 (5 bases). The CDR3 extends over 13 amino acids. With 3 bases removed from V and 2 bases from J, the gap between germline ends came to 7 bases. Germline V gene data show CDR1 as SNHLY and CDR2 as FYNNEI. The CDR3 here is CASSEGPNYGYTF. The CDR3 region has the DNA TGTGCCAGCAGTGAGGGACCCAACTATGGCTACACCTTC.

In this sample, this clone turned up once. CDR3 in DNA: TGTGCCAGCAGTTTACTTGGGGCCGCATACACCTTC. Amino acid sequence: CASSLLGAAYTF. This chain links TRBV12-3 or TRBV12-4 with TRBJ1-2; a weak D match, TRBD1 (5 bases). Trimming took 2 bases from V and 11 from J, leaving 12 bases between them. This CDR3 has 12 amino acids.

V is TRBV2 and J is TRBJ2-1, with TRBD1 matching 9 bases. CDR1 and CDR2 from the germline V gene are SNHLY and FYNNEI. There are 13 residues in the CDR3. The V segment lost 6 bases and the J segment 4 bases; nucleotides outside the gene matches: 1. The CDR3 DNA is TGTGCCAGCAGGACAGGGGGGTACAATGAGCAGTTCTTC. Translation: CASRTGGYNEQFF.

Details on this clone: The sample has other DNA sequences that encode this CDR3 too. The rearrangement links TRBV12-3 or TRBV12-4 to TRBJ2-3, with D uncertain. V lost 1 base to trimming and J lost 6 bases, with 2 bases between them. The CDR3 contains 11 residues. Written as DNA, the CDR3 is TGTGCCAGCAGTTTAGGGGATACGCAGTATTTT. This translates into CASSLGDTQYF.

The chain links TRBV6-2 or TRBV6-3 to TRBJ2-7; TRBD2 is a possible D gene (5 bases). The CDR3 consists of 13 residues. Looked up from germline, CDR1 is MNHEY and CDR2 is SVGEGT. Deletions cut 0 bases from V and 6 bases from J, with 9 bases between. Here the CDR3 DNA reads TGTGCCAGCAGTTACTCGGGGAGTTTCGAGCAGTACTTC. Translating gives CASSYSGSFEQYF.

The J gene is TRBJ1-2, the V gene TRBV15, with D uncertain. Germline V gene data show CDR1 as LNHNV and CDR2 as YYDKDF (reference sequence). Trimming shortened V by 1 base and J by 4 bases, and 7 bases separated the two germline ends. This CDR3 contains 13 residues. CDR3 nucleotides: TGTGCCACCAGCAGAGTGGGCAGCTATGGCTACACCTTC. Protein sequence: CATSRVGSYGYTF.

V gene TRBV6-6 combines with J gene TRBJ1-1; 7 bases map to TRBD1. The germline CDR1 and CDR2 sequences are MNHNY and SVGAGI (reference sequence). The CDR3 totals 15 residues. V shed 5 bases and J 4 bases; nucleotides not matched to a gene: 10. The CDR3 here is CASSPRQGRATEAFF. The CDR3 DNA reads TGTGCCAGCAGTCCAAGACAGGGAAGGGCCACTGAAGCTTTCTTT.

The chain combines TRBV5-1 with TRBJ2-2; D is ambiguous. This CDR3 contains 14 residues. The V end lost 4 bases, the J end lost 6 bases, and 13 bases lay between the germline ends. The germline V gene encodes CDR1 SGHRS and CDR2 YFSETQ. CDR3 bases: TGCGCCAGCAGCCCCCTACTTGGCCCCGGGGAGCTGTTTTTT. Translated: CASSPLLGPGELFF.

J is TRBJ1-5 and V is TRBV7-9; D gene ambiguous. Per germline, CDR1 SEHNR and CDR2 FQNEAQ (reference sequence). The CDR3 spans 15 residues. V was clipped by 5 bases and J by 1 base, with 12 bases between them. In DNA, the CDR3 is TGTGCCAGCAGCATGGGGTCGATGAGCAATCAGCCCCAGCATTTT. Its protein is CASSMGSMSNQPQHF.

The chain is built from TRBV3-1 (or the pseudogene TRBV3-2) and TRBJ1-2; D not resolved. Per the germline V gene, CDR1 is LGHDT and CDR2 is YNNKEL (reference sequence). This CDR3 contains 15 residues. Trimming pared 1 base from V and 7 bases from J, leaving 16 bases between. This CDR3 reads CASSQGVGNPGGYTF. CDR3 bases: TGTGCCAGCAGCCAAGGGGTGGGAAACCCAGGTGGCTACACCTTC.

This CDR3 is CATLAPSSYNEQFF. The CDR3 nucleotides read TGTGCCACCCTTGCCCCCAGCTCCTACAATGAGCAGTTCTTC. The rearrangement uses TRBV6-5 and TRBJ2-1; no definite D call. Trimming took off 10 bases at V and 0 bases at J, with 13 bases between the two ends. CDR1 MNHEY and CDR2 SVGAGI come from the germline V gene. CDR3 length: 14 amino acids.

The gene calls are TRBV30 and TRBJ1-4; 7 bases are shared with TRBD1. V lost 7 bases, J lost 5 bases, and 7 bases stayed unmatched. The CDR3 is 13 residues long. Germline CDR1 GTSNPN, CDR2 SVGIG (reference sequence). This CDR3 is CALKEGANEKLFF. The CDR3 region has the DNA TGTGCCTTGAAGGAGGGGGCAAATGAAAAACTGTTTTTT.

The gene calls are TRBV2 and TRBJ1-3, with D possibly TRBD1 on 6 matching bases. The germline V gene has CDR1 SNHLY and CDR2 FYNNEI. Trimming took off 6 bases at V and 2 bases at J, with 14 bases between the two ends. The CDR3 extends over 15 amino acids. For the CDR3, the DNA is TGTGCCAGCAGCAGGACAGAGCACCCTGGAAACACCATATATTTT. This sequence encodes CASSRTEHPGNTIYF.

The V and J genes are TRBV2 and TRBJ1-5; 7 bases are a match to TRBD1. Germline trimming cut 5 bases from V and 3 bases from J; bases unmatched to any gene: 4. The CDR3 covers 14 residues. Germline CDR1 and CDR2: SNHLY and FYNNEI. The CDR3 DNA sequence: TGTGCCAGCAGTAGGGACAGTCTCAATCAGCCCCAGCATTTT. Protein sequence: CASSRDSLNQPQHF. Full variable domain (remainder filled in from reference TRBV2 and TRBJ1-5): EPEVTQTPSHQVTQMGQEVILRCVPISNHLYFYWYRQILGQKVEFLVSFYNNEISEKSEIFDDQFSVERPDGSNFTLKIRSTKLEDSAMYFCASSRDSLNQPQHFGDGTRLSIL.

The chain recombines TRBV28 with TRBJ2-7; 7 positions agree with TRBD2. The CDR3 loop spans 16 amino acids. Germline CDR1 and CDR2: MDHEN and SYDVKM. J lost 5 bases, V lost 5 bases, and 15 bases had no gene match. The CDR3 spells CASSPRVFSGLNEQYF. In nucleotides, the CDR3 is TGTGCCAGCAGTCCCCGGGTTTTTAGCGGGTTGAACGAGCAGTACTTC.

The chain couples TRBV7-3 to TRBJ1-2; TRBD1 agrees at 9 bases. The CDR3 consists of 16 residues. Germline CDR1 is SGHTA and CDR2 is FQGTGA. Unmatched junction bases numbered 15, after V lost 5 bases and J lost 8 bases. This CDR3 reads CASSTNPGQGLEGYTF. The CDR3 DNA sequence: TGTGCCAGCAGCACAAATCCGGGACAGGGATTAGAAGGCTACACCTTC.

The chain recombines TRBV18 with TRBJ1-2; the D is unclear. The V and J ends lost 3 bases and 10 bases respectively, with 21 bases between them. Germline lookup yields CDR1 KGHSH and CDR2 LQKENI. The CDR3 runs to 15 residues. CDR3 residues: CASSPPVFVFESYTF. The DNA for the CDR3 is TGTGCCAGCTCACCCCCAGTATTCGTCTTCGAGTCCTACACCTTC. Based on the CDR3 plus reference TRBV18 and TRBJ1-2, the full variable domain is NAGVMQNPRHLVRRRGQEARLRCSPMKGHSHVYWYRQLPEEGLKFMVYLQKENIIDESGMPKERFSAEFPKEGPSILRIQQVVRGDSAAYFCASSPPVFVFESYTFGSGTRLTVV.

CDR3 region: CAISESFNSPLHF. CDR3 DNA sequence: TGTGCCATCAGTGAGTCTTTTAATTCACCCCTCCACTTT. The rearrangement joins TRBV10-3 to TRBJ1-6; D gene unclear. The CDR3 is made up of 13 amino acids. The V end lost 0 bases, the J end lost 6 bases, and 3 bases lay between the germline ends. In germline, CDR1 is ENHRY, CDR2 SYGVKD.

The V gene is TRBV2, the J gene TRBJ1-2, with D uncertain. The CDR3 covers 14 residues. V lost 3 bases, J lost 8 bases, and 16 bases lay in between. CDR1 is SNHLY, CDR2 FYNNEI, per germline. Here the CDR3 DNA reads TGTGCCAGCAGTGATGTAATCAGGTCCCAGGGCTACACCTTC. It codes for CASSDVIRSQGYTF.

The genes are TRBV6-5 and TRBJ2-5; a weak D match, TRBD2 (6 bases). V shed 0 bases and J shed 3 bases, with 11 bases lying between them. Germline lookup yields CDR1 MNHEY and CDR2 SVGAGI. CDR3 length: 15 residues. The CDR3, as DNA: TGTGCCAGCAGTTACTCATGGGGGGTAAAAGAGACCCAGTACTTC. It is translated as CASSYSWGVKETQYF.

V usage is TRBV5-1 and J usage is TRBJ2-7; either TRBD1 or TRBD2 may fit D (5 bases each). V was trimmed by 2 bases and J by 10 bases, leaving 13 bases between them. The CDR3 is made up of 12 amino acids. CDR1 SGHRS and CDR2 YFSETQ come from the germline V gene. The CDR3 here is CASSFRGTDQYF. CDR3 coding DNA: TGCGCCAGCAGCTTTAGAGGGACCGATCAGTACTTC.

The chain has TRBV7-9 and TRBJ1-2, with unresolved D. Germline values: CDR1 SEHNR, CDR2 FQNEAQ (reference sequence). The CDR3 runs 18 residues. With 2 bases removed from V and 0 bases from J, the gap between germline ends came to 19 bases. The CDR3 loop reads CASSLIAPRRQANYGYTF. As DNA, the CDR3 is TGTGCCAGCAGCTTAATCGCCCCCCGACGGCAAGCTAACTATGGCTACACCTTC.